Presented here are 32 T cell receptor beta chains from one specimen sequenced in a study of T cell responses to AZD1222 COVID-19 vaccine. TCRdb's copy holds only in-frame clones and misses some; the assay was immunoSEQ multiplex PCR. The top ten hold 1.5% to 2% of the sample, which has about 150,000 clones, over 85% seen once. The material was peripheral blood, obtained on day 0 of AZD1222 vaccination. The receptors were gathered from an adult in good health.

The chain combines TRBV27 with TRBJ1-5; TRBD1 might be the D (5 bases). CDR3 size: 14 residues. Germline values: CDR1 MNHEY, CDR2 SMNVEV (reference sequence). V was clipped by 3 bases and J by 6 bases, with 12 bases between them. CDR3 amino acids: CASSFQGTRQPQHF. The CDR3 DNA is TGTGCCAGCAGTTTTCAAGGGACGCGTCAGCCCCAGCATTTT.

The CDR3 bases are TGTGCCAGCAGTTTATTCACTAGATGGTCCCCCTTCAATGAGCAGTTCTTC. Translating gives CASSLFTRWSPFNEQFF. The chain carries TRBV27 and TRBJ2-1; D is perhaps TRBD2 (5 bases). V gave up 1 base and J gave up 6 bases, with 19 bases separating them. Germline assignment: CDR1 MNHEY and CDR2 SMNVEV (reference sequence). The CDR3 runs 17 residues.

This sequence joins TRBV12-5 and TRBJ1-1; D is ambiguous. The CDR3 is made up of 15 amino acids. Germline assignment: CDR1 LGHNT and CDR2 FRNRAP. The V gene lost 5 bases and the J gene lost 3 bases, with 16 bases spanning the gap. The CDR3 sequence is CASGLPQDGDTEAFF. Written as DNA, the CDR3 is TGTGCTAGTGGTCTCCCCCAGGACGGGGACACTGAAGCTTTCTTT. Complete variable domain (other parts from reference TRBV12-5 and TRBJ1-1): DARVTQTPRHKVTEMGQEVTMRCQPILGHNTVFWYRQTMMQGLELLAYFRNRAPLDDSGMPKDRFSAEMPDATLATLKIQPSEPRDSAVYFCASGLPQDGDTEAFFGQGTRLTVV.

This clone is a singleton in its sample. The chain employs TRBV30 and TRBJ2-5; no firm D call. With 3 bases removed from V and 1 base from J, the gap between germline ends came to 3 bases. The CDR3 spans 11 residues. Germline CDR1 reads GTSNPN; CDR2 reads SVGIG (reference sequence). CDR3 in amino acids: CAWRSQETQYF. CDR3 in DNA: TGTGCCTGGAGGAGCCAAGAGACCCAGTACTTC.

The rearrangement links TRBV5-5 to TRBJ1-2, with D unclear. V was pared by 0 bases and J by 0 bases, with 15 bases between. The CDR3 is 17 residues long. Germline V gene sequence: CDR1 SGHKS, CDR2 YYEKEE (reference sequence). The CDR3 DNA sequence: TGTGCCAGCAGCTTGGTACTCGCCGGACTGTCTAACTATGGCTACACCTTC. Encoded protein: CASSLVLAGLSNYGYTF.

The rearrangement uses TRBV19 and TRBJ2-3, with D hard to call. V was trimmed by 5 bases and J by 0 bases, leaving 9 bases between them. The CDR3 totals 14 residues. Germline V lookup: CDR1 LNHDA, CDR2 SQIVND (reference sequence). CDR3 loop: CASSSGLSTDTQYF. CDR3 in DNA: TGTGCCAGTAGTTCCGGGCTCAGCACAGATACGCAGTATTTT.

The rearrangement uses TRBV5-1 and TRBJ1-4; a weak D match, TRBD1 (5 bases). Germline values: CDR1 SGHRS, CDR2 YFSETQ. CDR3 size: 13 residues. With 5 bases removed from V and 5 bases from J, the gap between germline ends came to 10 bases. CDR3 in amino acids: CASREGINEKLFF. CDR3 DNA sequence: TGCGCCAGCAGAGAGGGGATAAATGAAAAACTGTTTTTT.

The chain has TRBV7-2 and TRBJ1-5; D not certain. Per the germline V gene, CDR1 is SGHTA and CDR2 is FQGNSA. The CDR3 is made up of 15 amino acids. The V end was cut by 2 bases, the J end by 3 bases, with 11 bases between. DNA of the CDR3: TGTGCCAGCAGCTTAATGATAGGAGACAATCAGCCCCAGCATTTT. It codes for CASSLMIGDNQPQHF.

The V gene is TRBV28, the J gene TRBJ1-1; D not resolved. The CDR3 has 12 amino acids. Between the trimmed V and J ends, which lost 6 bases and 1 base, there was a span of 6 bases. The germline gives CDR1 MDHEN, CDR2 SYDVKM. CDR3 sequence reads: CASSSKNTEAFF. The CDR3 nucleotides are TGTGCCAGCAGCTCCAAGAACACTGAAGCTTTCTTT.

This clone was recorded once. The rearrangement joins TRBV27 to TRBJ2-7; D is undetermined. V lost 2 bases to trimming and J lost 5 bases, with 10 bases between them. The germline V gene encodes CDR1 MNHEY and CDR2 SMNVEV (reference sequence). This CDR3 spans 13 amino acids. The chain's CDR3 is CASSLLGNHEQYF. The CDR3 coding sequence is TGTGCCAGCAGTTTACTGGGTAACCACGAGCAGTACTTC.

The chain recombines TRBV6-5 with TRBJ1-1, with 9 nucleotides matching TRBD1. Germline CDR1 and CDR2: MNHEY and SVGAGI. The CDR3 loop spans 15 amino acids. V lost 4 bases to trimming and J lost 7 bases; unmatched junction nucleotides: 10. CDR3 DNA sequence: TGTGCCAGCAGTTTCTGGACAGGGGCGGAGGGTGAAGCTTTCTTT. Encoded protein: CASSFWTGAEGEAFF.

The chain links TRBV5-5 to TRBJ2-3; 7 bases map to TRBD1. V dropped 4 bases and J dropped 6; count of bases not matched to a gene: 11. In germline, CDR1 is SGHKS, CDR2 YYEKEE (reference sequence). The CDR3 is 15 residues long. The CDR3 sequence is CASSQGQHEGDTQYF. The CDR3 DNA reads TGTGCCAGCAGCCAGGGACAGCACGAGGGGGATACGCAGTATTTT.

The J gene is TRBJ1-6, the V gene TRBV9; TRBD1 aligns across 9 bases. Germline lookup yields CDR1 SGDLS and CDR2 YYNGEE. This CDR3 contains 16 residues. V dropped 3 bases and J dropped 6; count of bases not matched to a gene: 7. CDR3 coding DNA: TGTGCCAGCAGCGAGCGACAGGGGGTTAGTAATTCACCCCTCCACTTT. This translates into CASSERQGVSNSPLHF.

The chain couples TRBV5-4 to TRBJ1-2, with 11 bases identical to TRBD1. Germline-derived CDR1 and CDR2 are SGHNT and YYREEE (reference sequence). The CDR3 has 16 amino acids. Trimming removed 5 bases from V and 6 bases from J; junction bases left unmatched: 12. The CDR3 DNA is TGTGCCAGCAGTCAAGCCGGGACAGGGGGAACGAATGGCTACACCTTC. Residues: CASSQAGTGGTNGYTF.

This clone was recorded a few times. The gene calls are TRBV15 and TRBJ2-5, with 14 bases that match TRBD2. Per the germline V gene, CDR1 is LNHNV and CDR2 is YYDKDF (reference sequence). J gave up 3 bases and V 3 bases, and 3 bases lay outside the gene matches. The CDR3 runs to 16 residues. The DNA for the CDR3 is TGTGCCACCAGCAGTGGGGGACTAGCGGGGGAAGAGACCCAGTACTTC. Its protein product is CATSSGGLAGEETQYF.

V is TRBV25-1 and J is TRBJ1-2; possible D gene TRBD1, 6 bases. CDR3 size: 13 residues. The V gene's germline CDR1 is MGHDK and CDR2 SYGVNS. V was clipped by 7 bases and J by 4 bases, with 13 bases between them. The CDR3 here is CASNDDRTYGYTF. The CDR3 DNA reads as TGTGCCAGCAACGACGACAGGACCTATGGCTACACCTTC.

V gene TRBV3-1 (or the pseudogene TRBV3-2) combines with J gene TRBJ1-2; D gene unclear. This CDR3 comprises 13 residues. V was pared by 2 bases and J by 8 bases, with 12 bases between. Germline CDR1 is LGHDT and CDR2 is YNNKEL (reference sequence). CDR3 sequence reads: CASSQSLIRGYTF. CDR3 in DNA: TGTGCCAGCAGCCAATCCCTTATACGGGGCTACACCTTC.

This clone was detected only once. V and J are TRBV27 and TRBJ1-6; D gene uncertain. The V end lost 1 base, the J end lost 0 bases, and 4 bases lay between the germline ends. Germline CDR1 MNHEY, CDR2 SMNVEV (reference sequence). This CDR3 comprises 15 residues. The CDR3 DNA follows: TGTGCCAGCAGTTTATTGGGCTCCTATAATTCACCCCTCCACTTT. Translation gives CASSLLGSYNSPLHF.

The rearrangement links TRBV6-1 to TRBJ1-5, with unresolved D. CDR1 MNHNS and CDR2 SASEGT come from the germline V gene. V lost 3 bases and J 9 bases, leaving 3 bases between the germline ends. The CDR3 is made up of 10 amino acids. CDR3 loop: CASSEGPQHF. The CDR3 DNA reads TGTGCCAGCAGTGAGGGGCCCCAGCATTTT.

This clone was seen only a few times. CDR3 bases: TGTGCCAGCAGCCAAGGCGGGGGGGCAACCTACGAGCAGTACTTC. Translating it yields CASSQGGGATYEQYF. The J gene is TRBJ2-7, the V gene TRBV4-2, with TRBD2 matching 9 bases. V lost 1 base and J lost 2; bases outside the gene matches: 3. The CDR3 totals 15 residues. The germline gives CDR1 LGHNA, CDR2 YNFKEQ.

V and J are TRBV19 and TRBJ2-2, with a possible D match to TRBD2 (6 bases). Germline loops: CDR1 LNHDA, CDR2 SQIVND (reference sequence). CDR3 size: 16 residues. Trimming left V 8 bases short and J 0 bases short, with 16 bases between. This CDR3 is CASCPRRVTNTGELFF. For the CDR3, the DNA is TGTGCCAGTTGTCCGAGGAGGGTGACGAACACCGGGGAGCTGTTTTTT.

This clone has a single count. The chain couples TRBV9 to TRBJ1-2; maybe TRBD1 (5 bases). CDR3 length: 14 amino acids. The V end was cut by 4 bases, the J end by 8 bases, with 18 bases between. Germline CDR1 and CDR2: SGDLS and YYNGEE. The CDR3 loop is CASSPGWGVEGYTF. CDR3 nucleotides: TGTGCCAGCAGCCCAGGGTGGGGGGTCGAGGGCTACACCTTC.

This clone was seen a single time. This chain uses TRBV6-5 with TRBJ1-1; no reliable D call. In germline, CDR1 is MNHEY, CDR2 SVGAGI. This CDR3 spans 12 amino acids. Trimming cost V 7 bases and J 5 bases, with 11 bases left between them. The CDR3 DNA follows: TGTGCCAGCACGGGTGGCGGGACTGAAGCTTTCTTT. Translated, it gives CASTGGGTEAFF.

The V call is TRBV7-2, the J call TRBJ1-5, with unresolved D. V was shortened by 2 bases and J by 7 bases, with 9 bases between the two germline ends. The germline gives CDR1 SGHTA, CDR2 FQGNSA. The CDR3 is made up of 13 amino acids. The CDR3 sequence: CASSLSLGQPQHF. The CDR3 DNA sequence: TGTGCCAGCAGCTTAAGTCTAGGGCAGCCCCAGCATTTT.

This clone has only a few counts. The CDR3 sequence is CASSQPRDSFYGYTF. In nucleotides, the CDR3 is TGCGCCAGCAGCCAACCCAGGGATTCGTTTTATGGCTACACCTTC. The chain couples TRBV4-1 to TRBJ1-2, with TRBD1 as a possible D gene (5 bases). Between the trimmed V and J ends, which lost 2 bases and 5 bases, there was a span of 15 bases. This CDR3 is 15 amino acids long. CDR1 is MGHRA, CDR2 YSYEKL, per germline.

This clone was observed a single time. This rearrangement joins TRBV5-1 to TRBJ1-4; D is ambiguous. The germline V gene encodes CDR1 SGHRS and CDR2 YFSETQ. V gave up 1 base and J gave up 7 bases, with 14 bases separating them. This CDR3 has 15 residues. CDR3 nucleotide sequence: TGCGCCAGCAGCTTGTCAAGTGGTTCGGGTGAAAAACTGTTTTTT. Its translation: CASSLSSGSGEKLFF. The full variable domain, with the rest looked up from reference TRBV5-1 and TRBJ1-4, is KAGVTQTPRYLIKTRGQQVTLSCSPISGHRSVSWYQQTPGQGLQFLFEYFSETQRNKGNFPGRFSGRQFSNSRSEMNVSTLELGDSALYLCASSLSSGSGEKLFFGSGTQLSVL.

This chain's CDR3 is CATSRDKGRSPGANVLTF. CDR3 nucleotides: TGTGCCACCAGCAGAGACAAGGGGAGATCCCCCGGGGCCAACGTCCTGACTTTC. The chain joins TRBV15 to TRBJ2-6, with D perhaps being TRBD1 or TRBD2 (5 bases each). The CDR3 sequence is 18 residues long. Trimming left V 0 bases short and J 4 bases short, with 16 bases between. CDR1 is LNHNV and CDR2 is YYDKDF in the germline V gene (reference sequence).

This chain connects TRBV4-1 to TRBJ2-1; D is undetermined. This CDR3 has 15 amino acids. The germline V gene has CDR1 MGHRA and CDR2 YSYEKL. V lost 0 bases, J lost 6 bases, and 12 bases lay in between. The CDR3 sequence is CASSQDAARTNEQFF. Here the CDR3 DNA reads TGCGCCAGCAGCCAAGACGCGGCCAGAACCAATGAGCAGTTCTTC.

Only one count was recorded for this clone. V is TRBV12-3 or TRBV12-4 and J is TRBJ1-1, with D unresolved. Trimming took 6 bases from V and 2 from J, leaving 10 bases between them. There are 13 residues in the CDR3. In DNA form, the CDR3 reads TGTGCCAGCAGGCTAGACTTTAACACTGAAGCTTTCTTT. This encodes CASRLDFNTEAFF.

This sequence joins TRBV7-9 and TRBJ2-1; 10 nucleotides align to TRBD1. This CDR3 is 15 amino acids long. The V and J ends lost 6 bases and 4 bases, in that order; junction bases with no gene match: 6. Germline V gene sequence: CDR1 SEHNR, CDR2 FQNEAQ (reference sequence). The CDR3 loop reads CASSPDRGSYNEQFF. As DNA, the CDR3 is TGTGCCAGCAGTCCGGACAGGGGGTCATACAATGAGCAGTTCTTC.

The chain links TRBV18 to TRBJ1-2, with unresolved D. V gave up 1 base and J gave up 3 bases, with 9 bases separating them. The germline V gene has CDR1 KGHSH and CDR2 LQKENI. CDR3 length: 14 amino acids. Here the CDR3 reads CASSPRDGHYGYTF. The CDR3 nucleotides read TGTGCCAGCTCACCACGCGACGGCCACTATGGCTACACCTTC. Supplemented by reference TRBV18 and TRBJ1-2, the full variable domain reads NAGVMQNPRHLVRRRGQEARLRCSPMKGHSHVYWYRQLPEEGLKFMVYLQKENIIDESGMPKERFSAEFPKEGPSILRIQQVVRGDSAAYFCASSPRDGHYGYTFGSGTRLTVV.

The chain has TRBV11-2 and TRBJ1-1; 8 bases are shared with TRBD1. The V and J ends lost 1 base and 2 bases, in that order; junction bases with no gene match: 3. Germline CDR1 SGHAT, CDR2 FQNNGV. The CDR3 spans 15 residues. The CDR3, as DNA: TGTGCCAGCAGCTTAGGACAGGGGATTAACACTGAAGCTTTCTTT. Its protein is CASSLGQGINTEAFF. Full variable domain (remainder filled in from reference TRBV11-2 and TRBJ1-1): EAGVAQSPRYKIIEKRQSVAFWCNPISGHATLYWYQQILGQGPKLLIQFQNNGVVDDSQLPKDRFSAERLKGVDSTLKIQPAKLEDSAVYLCASSLGQGINTEAFFGQGTRLTVV.